Listed below are T cell receptor beta chains from one sample, sequenced in a study of OX40 agonist ivuxolimab in advanced cancers. Libraries were prepared by immunoSEQ multiplex PCR; TCRdb keeps only in-frame clonotypes and omits some of them. The sample holds more than 55,000 clones, around 85% seen once. Material: CD4+ or CD8+ T cells sorted from blood, obtained in a trial of the OX40 agonist ivuxolimab. Source of these receptors: an adult with an advanced solid tumor such as melanoma, head and neck, liver or kidney cancer. CDR3s include the opening cysteine and the closing phenylalanine or tryptophan. Fields, in order: J gene, clone size, D gene, V gene, CDR3 protein, CDR3 DNA. The D gene is left open where the match is weak. Clone sizes are given selectively: once, few, many, or a class where the clone is expanded.

TRBJ1-1,few,NA,TRBV10-3,CATSTGTNTEAFF,TGTGCCACTTCGACAGGTACGAACACTGAAGCTTTCTTT
TRBJ1-4,few,TRBD1,TRBV4-2,CASSPQGRDEKLFF,TGTGCCAGCAGCCCACAGGGGAGGGATGAAAAACTGTTTTTT
TRBJ2-3,once,TRBD2,TRBV29-1,CSVTSGSDTQYF,TGCAGCGTGACTAGCGGTTCAGATACGCAGTATTTT
TRBJ1-5,NA,NA,TRBV29-1,CSVREPNQPQHF,TGCAGCGTGAGGGAGCCCAATCAGCCCCAGCATTTT
TRBJ1-2,NA,NA,TRBV4-3,CASSHQGRLANYGYTF,TGCGCCAGCAGCCACCAGGGGCGACTGGCCAACTATGGCTACACCTTC
TRBJ1-2,NA,NA,TRBV5-4,CASRSGQNYYGYTF,TGTGCCAGCAGGTCCGGACAGAACTACTATGGCTACACCTTC
TRBJ1-4,once,TRBD1,TRBV19,CASSRRDRGPWNEKLFF,TGTGCCAGTAGTCGCCGGGACAGGGGGCCATGGAATGAAAAACTGTTTTTT
TRBJ1-1,NA,NA,TRBV7-9,CASSASESAEAFF,TGTGCCAGCAGCGCCAGTGAGTCGGCTGAAGCTTTCTTT
TRBJ1-1,NA,NA,TRBV11-2,CASSLAWGENTEAFF,TGTGCCAGCAGCTTAGCATGGGGGGAAAACACTGAAGCTTTCTTT
TRBJ2-2,once,TRBD2,TRBV5-1,CASSRASGNTGELFF,TGCGCCAGCAGTCGGGCTAGCGGGAACACCGGGGAGCTGTTTTTT
TRBJ2-5,NA,TRBD1,TRBV18,CASSPIGTVQETQYF,TGTGCCAGCTCACCAATTGGGACAGTCCAAGAGACCCAGTACTTC
TRBJ2-1,NA,NA,TRBV30,CAGSSLSYNEQFF,TGTGCCGGAAGCTCCTTATCCTACAATGAGCAGTTCTTC
TRBJ1-3,NA,NA,TRBV6-6,CASSYLSGTIYF,TGTGCCAGCAGTTACTTATCAGGCACCATATATTTT
TRBJ2-3,NA,TRBD2,TRBV6-1,CASRRGGSTDTQYF,TGTGCCAGCAGGCGCGGGGGGTCCACAGATACGCAGTATTTT
TRBJ2-2,NA,TRBD2,TRBV5-4,CASSPGLDTGELFF,TGTGCCAGCAGCCCGGGACTAGACACCGGGGAGCTGTTTTTT
TRBJ1-5,once,NA,TRBV7-9,CASSLDGLHPDQPQHF,TGTGCCAGCAGCCTCGACGGACTCCACCCTGATCAGCCCCAGCATTTT
TRBJ2-7,NA,NA,TRBV5-1,CASSLTGVTYEQYF,TGCGCCAGCAGCTTGACCGGCGTAACCTACGAGCAGTACTTC
TRBJ2-7,once,NA,TRBV18,CASSPALATYEQYF,TGTGCCAGCTCCCCGGCGCTAGCGACCTACGAGCAGTACTTC
TRBJ1-6,NA,NA,TRBV5-1,CASSLVPAFLEPLHF,TGCGCCAGCAGCTTGGTGCCGGCCTTCCTAGAACCCCTCCACTTT
TRBJ2-2,NA,NA,TRBV6-6,CASSPTGELFF,TGTGCCAGCAGCCCCACCGGGGAGCTGTTTTTT
TRBJ2-1,NA,TRBD2,TRBV7-6,CASSPGLGLHNEQFF,TGTGCCAGCAGCCCGGGACTAGGCCTCCACAATGAGCAGTTCTTC
TRBJ2-2,NA,NA,TRBV5-6,CASSLVVGAAFGELFF,TGTGCCAGCAGCTTGGTTGTAGGGGCCGCTTTCGGGGAGCTGTTTTTT
TRBJ2-7,NA,TRBD2,TRBV6-1,CASSGWGGNYEQYF,TGTGCCAGCAGTGGTTGGGGGGGGAACTACGAGCAGTACTTC
TRBJ1-2,few,NA,TRBV5-4,CASSFPGRGYTF,TGTGCCAGCAGCTTCCCCGGACGAGGCTACACCTTC
TRBJ1-1,NA,NA,TRBV2,CASKGTGGRVAEAFF,TGTGCCAGCAAGGGAACAGGAGGCCGGGTGGCTGAAGCTTTCTTT
TRBJ1-1,few,TRBD1,TRBV19,CASSTWTGIGNTEAFF,TGTGCCAGTAGTACCTGGACAGGGATTGGGAACACTGAAGCTTTCTTT
TRBJ2-1,NA,NA,TRBV29-1,CSVEDLGGRSDNNEQFF,TGCAGCGTTGAAGACTTGGGGGGGCGGAGTGATAACAATGAGCAGTTCTTC
TRBJ2-2,few,TRBD2,TRBV27,CASSPAGGSNTGELFF,TGTGCCAGCAGCCCTGCGGGGGGATCAAACACCGGGGAGCTGTTTTTT
TRBJ2-2,NA,NA,TRBV6-1,CATNRLTNTGELFF,TGTGCCACGAACAGGTTGACAAACACCGGGGAGCTGTTTTTT
TRBJ1-5,NA,NA,TRBV7-2,CASGTRGNQPQHF,TGTGCCAGCGGGACTCGAGGGAATCAGCCCCAGCATTTT
TRBJ1-4,NA,NA,TRBV7-2,CASRRTTTNEKLFF,TGTGCCAGCCGGCGAACCACAACTAATGAAAAACTGTTTTTT
TRBJ1-1,NA,TRBD1,TRBV6-1,CASSEGTGGRSEAFF,TGTGCCAGCAGTGAAGGGACAGGGGGCCGGTCTGAAGCTTTCTTT
TRBJ1-2,NA,NA,TRBV5-1,CASSEYPGTDYGYTF,TGCGCCAGCAGCGAGTACCCCGGGACGGACTATGGCTACACCTTC
TRBJ2-1,few,TRBD1,TRBV6-4,CASSETGGAYNEQFF,TGTGCCAGCAGTGAAACAGGGGGCGCCTACAATGAGCAGTTCTTC
TRBJ2-7,NA,TRBD2,TRBV25-1,CASSVSGSYFEQYF,TGTGCCAGCAGTGTAAGCGGGAGCTATTTCGAGCAGTACTTC